The 25 T cell receptor beta chains reported below all come from one sample, sequenced in a study of cytomegalovirus exposure and HLA in healthy donors. PCR amplification relied on 60 Vbeta primers (plus 13 Jbeta primers). Repertoires were generated with immunoSEQ multiplex PCR, while TCRdb's copy carries only in-frame clones and drops some. This table has around 150,000 clones, around 76% appearing once. Sample: PBMCs. The receptors were gathered from a woman aged 40-49 years in good health and CMV-seronegative.

Turning to this clone: Other nucleotide sequences from this sample produce the same CDR3. The chain couples TRBV29-1 to TRBJ2-7, with a weak D call TRBD1 (5 bases). The CDR3 runs 12 residues. V was trimmed by 4 bases and J by 2 bases, leaving 9 bases between them. Germline loops: CDR1 SQVTM, CDR2 ANQGSEA. CDR3 in amino acids: CSVVQGAYEQYF. CDR3 bases: TGCAGCGTTGTTCAGGGCGCCTACGAGCAGTACTTC.

The CDR3 reads CASTRDKTYNEQFF. The CDR3 DNA sequence: TGTGCCAGCACACGGGACAAAACCTACAATGAGCAGTTCTTC. The chain employs TRBV6-6 and TRBJ2-1, with a weak D call TRBD1 (6 bases). The germline gives CDR1 MNHNY, CDR2 SVGAGI (reference sequence). Trimming cost V 7 bases and J 2 bases, with 12 bases left between them. The CDR3 runs 14 residues.

The sample holds a few counts of this clone. V gene TRBV2 combines with J gene TRBJ1-1; D remains unclear. Per the germline V gene, CDR1 is SNHLY and CDR2 is FYNNEI. CDR3 length equals 13 residues. V shed 5 bases and J shed 1 base, with 8 bases lying between them. The CDR3 reads CASSQDSNTEAFF. The CDR3 coding sequence is TGTGCCAGCAGTCAAGACTCGAACACTGAAGCTTTCTTT.

The rearrangement joins TRBV6-4 to TRBJ2-3; 7 bases fit TRBD2. V was clipped by 2 bases and J by 9 bases; unmatched bases: 5. The germline V gene encodes CDR1 MRHNA and CDR2 SNTAGT. There are 13 residues in the CDR3. The CDR3 region is CASSDAPGLTQYF. CDR3 nucleotide sequence: TGTGCCAGCAGTGACGCACCGGGACTAACGCAGTATTTT.

The rearrangement joins TRBV18 to TRBJ2-1; TRBD1 matches 10 bases. Trimming at V came to 1 base and at J to 5 bases, leaving 5 bases not matched to a gene. Per germline, CDR1 KGHSH and CDR2 LQKENI. The CDR3 spans 16 residues. CDR3 sequence reads: CASSPLVGQGNNEQFF. The CDR3 bases are TGTGCCAGCTCACCACTGGTGGGACAGGGGAACAATGAGCAGTTCTTC.

V gene TRBV2 combines with J gene TRBJ2-7; 8 nucleotides line up with TRBD2. The CDR3 covers 14 residues. CDR1 is SNHLY, CDR2 FYNNEI, per germline. J was trimmed by 3 bases and V by 9 bases; bases with no gene match: 10. The CDR3 DNA reads TGTGCCAGTCGGCCGGGACTAGAAGGCTACGAGCAGTACTTC. This gives the protein CASRPGLEGYEQYF.

The chain employs TRBV11-1 and TRBJ2-5; 8 bases map to TRBD2. Per germline, CDR1 SGHAT and CDR2 FQDESV (reference sequence). The V segment lost 2 bases and the J segment 1 base; nucleotides outside the gene matches: 3. The CDR3 is made up of 15 amino acids. Here the CDR3 reads CASSLLAGIQETQYF. The CDR3 nucleotides read TGTGCCAGCAGCTTATTAGCGGGGATCCAAGAGACCCAGTACTTC. Using reference TRBV11-1 and TRBJ2-5 for the parts outside the CDR3, the full variable domain is EAEVAQSPRYKITEKSQAVAFWCDPISGHATLYWYRQILGQGPELLVQFQDESVVDDSQLPKDRFSAERLKGVDSTLKIQPAELGDSAMYLCASSLLAGIQETQYFGPGTRLLVL.

This clone was seen a handful of times. This chain uses TRBV4-1 with TRBJ2-3; 10 nucleotides line up with TRBD2. The CDR3 consists of 14 residues. V lost 0 bases, J lost 9 bases, and 3 bases stayed unmatched. Germline loops: CDR1 MGHRA, CDR2 YSYEKL. The CDR3 bases are TGCGCCAGCAGCCAAGAAGGAGCGGGAGGGACGCAGTATTTT. It specifies CASSQEGAGGTQYF.

This sequence joins TRBV5-6 and TRBJ2-5, with a tentative D call TRBD2 (5 bases). The CDR3 consists of 13 residues. Looked up from germline, CDR1 is SGHDT and CDR2 is YYEEEE. V was pared by 2 bases and J by 4 bases, with 9 bases between. CDR3 bases: TGTGCCAGCAGCTTACTAGATCGAGAGACCCAGTACTTC. Its protein product is CASSLLDRETQYF.

The rearrangement joins TRBV10-3 to TRBJ2-7; possible D gene TRBD2, 6 bases. Trimming took off 7 bases at V and 3 bases at J, with 13 bases between the two ends. Germline loops: CDR1 ENHRY, CDR2 SYGVKD. The CDR3 runs to 13 residues. The CDR3: CAITPGGSYEQYF. For the CDR3, the DNA is TGTGCCATCACCCCTGGGGGGAGCTACGAGCAGTACTTC.

This chain connects TRBV14 to TRBJ2-1, with D perhaps TRBD2 (6 bases). From germline, CDR1 is SGHDN and CDR2 FVKESK. Trimming removed 4 bases from V and 2 bases from J, with 15 bases in between. This CDR3 region has 16 residues. In DNA form, the CDR3 reads TGTGCCAGCAGCCCTTTACTGGGCGGGACCTACAATGAGCAGTTCTTC. Its translation is CASSPLLGGTYNEQFF.

The chain recombines TRBV19 with TRBJ2-7; the match to TRBD2 covers 8 bases. Germline values: CDR1 LNHDA, CDR2 SQIVND (reference sequence). V lost 4 bases and J lost 6; bases outside the gene matches: 14. This CDR3 has 16 amino acids. DNA of the CDR3: TGTGCCAGTAGTACCCGTCGACTAGCGTCAACCGGCGAGCAGTACTTC. Translated, it gives CASSTRRLASTGEQYF.

The rearrangement joins TRBV19 to TRBJ1-1, with 8 bases matching TRBD1. With 3 bases clipped from V and 6 bases from J, the junction kept 3 bases outside the gene matches. The CDR3 sequence is 13 residues long. Germline CDR1 reads LNHDA; CDR2 reads SQIVND (reference sequence). Here the CDR3 reads CASSIRGPAEAFF. The CDR3 DNA reads TGTGCCAGTAGTATCAGGGGGCCGGCTGAAGCTTTCTTT.

This clone occurred once. The chain employs TRBV5-6 and TRBJ2-2; D may be TRBD1 (5 bases). The CDR3 has 14 amino acids. The germline V gene has CDR1 SGHDT and CDR2 YYEEEE. V was shortened by 2 bases and J by 3 bases, with 8 bases between the two germline ends. In DNA, the CDR3 is TGTGCCAGCAGCTTAACAGGAGACACCGGGGAGCTGTTTTTT. Its translation is CASSLTGDTGELFF.

V usage is TRBV5-4 and J usage is TRBJ2-2; 8 bases map to TRBD2. Germline-derived CDR1 and CDR2 are SGHNT and YYREEE (reference sequence). The ends lost 5 bases at V and 1 base at J; junction bases unmatched: 4. The CDR3 covers 15 residues. The CDR3 DNA is TGTGCCAGCAGTCCCGGGAGGGGGAACACCGGGGAGCTGTTTTTT. Residues: CASSPGRGNTGELFF.

The rearrangement uses TRBV7-9 and TRBJ2-1; a possible D gene is TRBD2 (6 bases). Trimming cost V 5 bases and J 5 bases, with 10 bases left between them. Germline CDR1 reads SEHNR; CDR2 reads FQNEAQ (reference sequence). This CDR3 has 13 residues. The CDR3 protein is CASSPTSNNEQFF. In nucleotides, the CDR3 is TGTGCCAGCAGCCCGACTAGTAACAATGAGCAGTTCTTC.

J is TRBJ2-7 and V is TRBV28, with 7 bases matching TRBD1. This CDR3 is 14 amino acids long. Germline trimming cut 5 bases from V and 3 bases from J; bases unmatched to any gene: 7. From germline, CDR1 is MDHEN and CDR2 SYDVKM. The CDR3 spells CASSPGTALYEQYF. Here the CDR3 DNA reads TGTGCCAGCAGTCCCGGGACAGCACTCTACGAGCAGTACTTC.

The chain is built from TRBV4-1 and TRBJ2-1, with TRBD1 matching over 8 bases. Germline V gene sequence: CDR1 MGHRA, CDR2 YSYEKL. The J segment lost 4 bases and the V segment lost 1 base, leaving 9 bases of the junction unmatched. There are 17 residues in the CDR3. The CDR3 reads CASSQALTGAGYNEQFF. The CDR3, as DNA: TGCGCCAGCAGCCAAGCCTTGACAGGGGCTGGGTACAATGAGCAGTTCTTC.

The chain joins TRBV30 to TRBJ2-7; D may be TRBD1 (7 bases). Germline loops: CDR1 GTSNPN, CDR2 SVGIG (reference sequence). This CDR3 is built from 14 residues. V was shortened by 3 bases and J by 5 bases, with 17 bases between the two germline ends. The CDR3: CAWSPRGDIDEQYF. DNA of the CDR3: TGTGCCTGGAGCCCCAGGGGGGATATCGACGAGCAGTACTTC.

The rearrangement uses TRBV6-6 and TRBJ1-5; 10 nucleotides line up with TRBD1. Per the germline V gene, CDR1 is MNHNY and CDR2 is SVGAGI (reference sequence). The CDR3 loop spans 13 amino acids. Trimming removed 6 bases from V and 5 bases from J; junction bases left unmatched: 1. The CDR3 loop is CASSGTGDQPQHF. The CDR3 DNA follows: TGTGCCAGCAGCGGGACAGGGGATCAGCCCCAGCATTTT.

This chain connects TRBV5-1 to TRBJ2-2, with TRBD2 identical over 7 bases. This CDR3 region has 16 residues. Germline values: CDR1 SGHRS, CDR2 YFSETQ. The trim removed 0 bases at V and 2 bases at J, leaving 4 bases unmatched. CDR3 loop: CASSLGSSGNTGELFF. The DNA of the CDR3 is TGCGCCAGCAGCTTGGGTTCTAGCGGTAACACCGGGGAGCTGTTTTTT.

The rearrangement links TRBV6-1 to TRBJ2-7; TRBD2 aligns across 9 bases. The CDR3 consists of 13 residues. The V gene end was trimmed by 6 bases and the J gene end by 4 bases; junction bases not matched to a gene: 4. Germline V lookup: CDR1 MNHNS, CDR2 SASEGT. Here the CDR3 DNA reads TGTGCCAGCAGGGCTAGCGGGACTTACGAGCAGTACTTC. It yields the protein CASRASGTYEQYF.

This chain uses TRBV20-1 with TRBJ2-5; D gene ambiguous. The CDR3 is 11 residues long. Trimming took off 7 bases at V and 5 bases at J, with 11 bases between the two ends. Germline CDR1 and CDR2: DFQATT and SNEGSKA (reference sequence). DNA for the CDR3: TGCAGTGTAATAGCAGCTGAGACCCAGTACTTC. As protein: CSVIAAETQYF.

This chain links TRBV28 with TRBJ2-7; possible D gene TRBD1, 6 bases. The CDR3 runs to 15 residues. CDR1 is MDHEN and CDR2 is SYDVKM in the germline V gene. V was cut by 1 base and J by 1 base, with 11 bases left in between. For the CDR3, the DNA is TGTGCCAGCAGTTTATTGGCGGACAGATCCTACGAGCAGTACTTC. This gives the protein CASSLLADRSYEQYF.

The chain has TRBV5-6 and TRBJ2-4; 7 nucleotides agree with TRBD2. The CDR3 covers 14 residues. After removal of 2 bases from V and 7 bases from J, the junction contained 6 bases not matched to a gene. In germline, CDR1 is SGHDT, CDR2 YYEEEE. CDR3 protein: CASSFGGDRNIQYF. CDR3 in DNA: TGTGCCAGCAGCTTTGGGGGGGACCGGAACATTCAGTACTTC.